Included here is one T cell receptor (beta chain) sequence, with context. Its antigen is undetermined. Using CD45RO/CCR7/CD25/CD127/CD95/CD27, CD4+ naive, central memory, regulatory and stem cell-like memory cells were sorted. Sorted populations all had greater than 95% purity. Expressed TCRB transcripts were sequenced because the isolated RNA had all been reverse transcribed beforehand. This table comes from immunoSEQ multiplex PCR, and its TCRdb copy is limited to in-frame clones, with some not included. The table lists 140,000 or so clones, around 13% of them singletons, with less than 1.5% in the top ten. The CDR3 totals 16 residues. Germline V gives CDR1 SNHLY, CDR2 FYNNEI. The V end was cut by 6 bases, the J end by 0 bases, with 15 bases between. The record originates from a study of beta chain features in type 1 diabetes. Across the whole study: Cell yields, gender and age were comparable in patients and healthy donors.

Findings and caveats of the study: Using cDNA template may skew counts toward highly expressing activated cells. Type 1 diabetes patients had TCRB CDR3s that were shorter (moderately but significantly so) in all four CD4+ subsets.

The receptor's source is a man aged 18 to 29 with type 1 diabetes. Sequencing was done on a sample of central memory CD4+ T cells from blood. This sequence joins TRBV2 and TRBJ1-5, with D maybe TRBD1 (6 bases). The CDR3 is CASRAPQGYSNQPQHF. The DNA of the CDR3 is TGTGCCAGCAGGGCCCCCCAGGGGTATAGCAATCAGCCCCAGCATTTT.